Sequencing of this T cell receptor beta chain was carried out in a study of cytomegalovirus exposure and HLA in healthy donors. Note on this clone: No antigen is known for it.

Germline V gene sequence: CDR1 SGHTS, CDR2 YDEGEE. V lost 3 bases and J lost 2, with 14 bases in between. The CDR3 consists of 15 residues. Study-level results: Some TCR beta chains (164 of them) were listed as cytomegalovirus-associated. Most subjects' HLA-A and HLA-B alleles were reportedly predicted from TCR beta sequences. Data from an earlier analysis indicated that most TCR beta V segments were productive either about 87% or about 30% of the time. The classifier reportedly diagnosed cytomegalovirus status with high sensitivity and specificity.

PCR employed 60 Vbeta and 13 Jbeta primers. The repertoire was sequenced with immunoSEQ multiplex PCR; TCRdb's copy has only in-frame clones and lacks some. The top ten hold roughly 4.7% of the sample, which has about 150,000 clones, about 72% seen once. This receptor was taken from a man aged 55 to 70 in good health and CMV-seronegative. Sequencing was carried out using PBMCs. The gene calls are TRBV5-8 and TRBJ1-2, with a tentative D call TRBD1 (5 bases). The chain's CDR3 is CASSSLRGGNYGYTF. In DNA, the CDR3 is TGTGCCAGCAGCTCACTAAGGGGAGGAAACTATGGCTACACCTTC.